These T cell receptor beta chains were read from a single sample in a study of cytomegalovirus exposure and HLA in healthy donors. Measured with immunoSEQ multiplex PCR; TCRdb has only the in-frame clones, and not every one. Here the sample spans around 140,000 clones, 77% being singletons. Sequenced input: PBMCs. The receptor source for this set is a male donor in good health and CMV-seropositive. Both conserved end residues are part of each CDR3. Size is omitted from some rows. Given values are once, few, many or a class for expanded clones.

>NA|TRBV7-6|16|TRBJ2-7
CASSPIQGQASYEQYF
>NA|TRBV19|18|TRBJ2-1
CASSISVGGRARIDEQFF
>NA|TRBV28|14|TRBJ1-1
CASSLARVNTEAFF
>NA|TRBV11-2|16|TRBJ2-7
CASSSLSGRSSYEQYF
>NA|TRBV6-1|14|TRBJ1-5
CASSEVGVYQPQHF
>NA|TRBV27|16|TRBJ2-1
CASRGLARGPNHEQFF
>NA|TRBV9|15|TRBJ2-3
CASSVGKGNTDTQYF
>few|TRBV5-4|15|TRBJ2-2
CASSPQGGTTGELFF
>NA|TRBV13|17|TRBJ2-5
CASSLGSSGVWGETQYF
>NA|TRBV6-1|16|TRBJ1-6
CASIETPSSYNSPLHF
>NA|TRBV11-2|14|TRBJ2-5
CASSQYGQQETQYF
>NA|TRBV19|15|TRBJ1-2
CAVHPGGLPNYGYTF
>NA|TRBV28|13|TRBJ2-1
CASSFGTRNEQFF
>NA|TRBV11-2|17|TRBJ1-1
CASSNPRTGGVRTEAFF
>NA|TRBV19|16|TRBJ1-5
CASSTRTGYSNQPQHF
>NA|TRBV28|13|TRBJ2-7
CASQGRIPYEQYF
>few|TRBV5-1|20|TRBJ2-4
CASSPGTSGGPSGAKNIQYF
>NA|TRBV11-2|16|TRBJ2-4
CASRNTVRDSKNIQYF
>few|TRBV9|14|TRBJ2-1
CASSSRGSYNEQFF
>few|TRBV7-8|16|TRBJ2-5
CASSPLAGILQETQYF
>NA|TRBV6-1|19|TRBJ2-5
CASSDPTDTRLAGGETQYF
>NA|TRBV29-1|12|TRBJ2-1
CSALGARNEQFF
>NA|TRBV2|14|TRBJ2-2
CASTGQGGAGELFF
>few|TRBV6-1|16|TRBJ2-1
CASSELAVSSYNEQFF
>NA|TRBV6-1|16|TRBJ2-7
CASSGGLAGGSYEQYF
>NA|TRBV6-1|13|TRBJ1-1
CASTLAENTEAFF
>NA|TRBV6-5|13|TRBJ2-2
CASNQGLGGELFF
>NA|TRBV7-9|16|TRBJ2-3
CASSLQLAGGTDTQYF
>NA|TRBV10-3|18|TRBJ2-6
CAISASPGLTSGANGLTF
>NA|TRBV28|15|TRBJ2-5
CASSLFLAGVETQYF
>NA|TRBV7-9|15|TRBJ2-2
CASSLSTGRTGELFF
>NA|TRBV28|12|TRBJ1-3
CASSITGYSIYF
>NA|TRBV28|16|TRBJ2-1
CASIPAGGTGGNEQFF
>NA|TRBV27|13|TRBJ2-1
CASRQETYNEQFF
>NA|TRBV7-2|17|TRBJ2-6
CASSLGSPVSGANVLTF
>NA|TRBV5-1|13|TRBJ1-2
CASSLDRGYGYTF
>NA|TRBV28|11|TRBJ1-1
CASTTNTEAFF
>NA|TRBV5-4|16|TRBJ2-7
CASSRLAGTSSYEQYF
>NA|TRBV18|13|TRBJ1-4
CASSDSLYEKLFF
>NA|TRBV25-1|12|TRBJ2-1
CASSDPGTGPFF
>NA|TRBV2|15|TRBJ2-7
CASSDLDRPSYEQYF
>NA|TRBV6-5|15|TRBJ1-2
CASSYSGREGAGYTF
>NA|TRBV14|16|TRBJ2-7
CASSQHWSDSPYEQYF